This is a list of T cell receptor beta chains from one sample in a study of CD8+ T cells in alopecia areata. Only in-frame clones appear in the TCRdb table, and some are missing; sequencing was by immunoSEQ multiplex PCR. The data contain about 64,000 clones, roughly 40% of them singletons. The sample comprised NKG2D-low CD8+ T cells sorted from blood. The receptors originated from a human donor with alopecia areata. CDR3s include the opening cysteine and the closing phenylalanine or tryptophan. The order of the fields is D gene, J gene, clone size, V gene, CDR3 DNA, CDR3 protein. A D gene is named only where the DNA matches it firmly. Size is omitted from some rows. Given values are once, few, many or a class for expanded clones.

D gene: -
J gene: TRBJ1-3
clone size: once
V gene: TRBV29-1
CDR3 DNA: TGCAGCGTTGAGTGGGGCTCTGGAAACACCATATATTTT
CDR3 protein: CSVEWGSGNTIYF

D gene: -
J gene: TRBJ1-2
clone size: -
V gene: TRBV20-1
CDR3 DNA: TGCAGTGCTAGAGCAGGGAAAGGCTACACCTTC
CDR3 protein: CSARAGKGYTF

D gene: -
J gene: TRBJ2-2
clone size: few
V gene: TRBV4-1
CDR3 DNA: TGCGCCAGCAGCCCAGAAGAGGGTGGGGGACGGGAGCTGTTTTTT
CDR3 protein: CASSPEEGGGRELFF

D gene: TRBD2
J gene: TRBJ2-1
clone size: -
V gene: TRBV4-1
CDR3 DNA: TGCGCCAGCAGCCAAGATTGGGCTAGCGGGGGTCGCAATGAGCAGTTCTTC
CDR3 protein: CASSQDWASGGRNEQFF

D gene: -
J gene: TRBJ2-1
clone size: few
V gene: TRBV7-9
CDR3 DNA: TGTGCCAGCAGCTTTTTTAGTAGGGTTGAGCAGTTCTTC
CDR3 protein: CASSFFSRVEQFF

D gene: TRBD1
J gene: TRBJ2-1
clone size: -
V gene: TRBV5-1
CDR3 DNA: TGCGCCAGCGCCTTGCTGTTCAGACAGGGCTACAATGAGCAGTTCTTC
CDR3 protein: CASALLFRQGYNEQFF

D gene: TRBD1
J gene: TRBJ2-7
clone size: -
V gene: TRBV5-1
CDR3 DNA: TGCGCCAGCAGCTTGGGACAGGGGGCTGGTTACGAGCAGTACTTC
CDR3 protein: CASSLGQGAGYEQYF

D gene: -
J gene: TRBJ1-1
clone size: few
V gene: TRBV4-1
CDR3 DNA: TGCGCCAGCAGCCAACAAATCAAGAACACTGAAGCTTTCTTT
CDR3 protein: CASSQQIKNTEAFF

D gene: -
J gene: TRBJ2-7
clone size: -
V gene: TRBV27
CDR3 DNA: TGTGCCAGCAGACTAGATGGGCATCCGAGCTCCTACGAGCAGTACTTC
CDR3 protein: CASRLDGHPSSYEQYF

D gene: -
J gene: TRBJ2-1
clone size: medium-sized
V gene: TRBV28
CDR3 DNA: TGTGCCAGCAGTTTATCGGCTTACAATGAGCAGTTCTTC
CDR3 protein: CASSLSAYNEQFF

D gene: TRBD1
J gene: TRBJ2-7
clone size: few
V gene: TRBV14
CDR3 DNA: TGTGCCAGCAGCCACGGGACAGGGGGTCCCTACGAGCAGTACTTC
CDR3 protein: CASSHGTGGPYEQYF

D gene: -
J gene: TRBJ2-1
clone size: -
V gene: TRBV7-9
CDR3 DNA: TGTGCCAGCAGCCCCCCGGGGGCCCGCAGTGAGCAGTTCTTC
CDR3 protein: CASSPPGARSEQFF

D gene: -
J gene: TRBJ1-1
clone size: -
V gene: TRBV29-1
CDR3 DNA: TGCAGCGTTGAAGTGGTGAACACTGAAGCCTTCTTT
CDR3 protein: CSVEVVNTEAFF

D gene: TRBD1
J gene: TRBJ2-7
clone size: -
V gene: TRBV28
CDR3 DNA: TGTGCCAGCACCGGGACAGGCGCGTCCTACGAGCAGTACTTC
CDR3 protein: CASTGTGASYEQYF

D gene: -
J gene: TRBJ2-7
clone size: -
V gene: TRBV7-9
CDR3 DNA: TGTGCCAGCAGTTCCTCCGCCCAGCCGTCCTACGAGCAGTACTTC
CDR3 protein: CASSSSAQPSYEQYF

D gene: -
J gene: TRBJ2-6
clone size: few
V gene: TRBV7-9
CDR3 DNA: TGTGCCAGCACCGGCGGGGCCTCTGGGGCCAACGTCCTGACTTTC
CDR3 protein: CASTGGASGANVLTF

D gene: -
J gene: TRBJ2-3
clone size: -
V gene: TRBV30
CDR3 DNA: TGTGCCTGGGAACTAGAGGGCACAGATACGCAGTATTTT
CDR3 protein: CAWELEGTDTQYF

D gene: TRBD2
J gene: TRBJ2-1
clone size: -
V gene: TRBV30
CDR3 DNA: TGTGCCTGGAGCGCCCCCGTCCTGGGACTAGTGATTAATGAGCAGTTCTTC
CDR3 protein: CAWSAPVLGLVINEQFF

D gene: TRBD2
J gene: TRBJ2-7
clone size: -
V gene: TRBV30
CDR3 DNA: TGTGCCTGGAGTGTCCCCAGCGGGAGGAGAACCTACGAGCAGTACTTC
CDR3 protein: CAWSVPSGRRTYEQYF

D gene: -
J gene: TRBJ2-1
clone size: -
V gene: TRBV5-1
CDR3 DNA: TGCGCCAGCAGCGCGCTAGGGGATGAGCAGTTCTTC
CDR3 protein: CASSALGDEQFF

D gene: TRBD1
J gene: TRBJ1-2
clone size: -
V gene: TRBV9
CDR3 DNA: TGTGCCAGCAGCTCACCGGGACAGGGTGACGGCTACACCTTC
CDR3 protein: CASSSPGQGDGYTF

D gene: TRBD1
J gene: TRBJ2-7
clone size: -
V gene: TRBV5-1
CDR3 DNA: TGCGCCAGCAGCTTGGCCACAGGGGCGGAGGACGAGCAGTACTTC
CDR3 protein: CASSLATGAEDEQYF

D gene: -
J gene: TRBJ2-7
clone size: few
V gene: TRBV7-9
CDR3 DNA: TGTGCCAGCAGTGAAGAGGCCCCCGAGCAGTACTTC
CDR3 protein: CASSEEAPEQYF

D gene: -
J gene: TRBJ2-6
clone size: few
V gene: TRBV29-1
CDR3 DNA: TGCAGCGTTGACCAGATCTCTGGGGCCAACGTCCTGACTTTC
CDR3 protein: CSVDQISGANVLTF

D gene: TRBD1
J gene: TRBJ1-1
clone size: -
V gene: TRBV27
CDR3 DNA: TGTGCCAGCGGGGACAGGGGGAGGGACACTGAAGCTTTCTTT
CDR3 protein: CASGDRGRDTEAFF

D gene: -
J gene: TRBJ1-1
clone size: -
V gene: TRBV5-6
CDR3 DNA: TGTGCCAGCAGCACGGACATCTTGATGAACACTGAAGCTTTCTTT
CDR3 protein: CASSTDILMNTEAFF

D gene: TRBD1
J gene: TRBJ2-7
clone size: -
V gene: TRBV5-1
CDR3 DNA: TGCGCCAGCAGCGCCGGGGACAGGGCAGGCGAGCAGTACTTC
CDR3 protein: CASSAGDRAGEQYF

D gene: -
J gene: TRBJ2-1
clone size: -
V gene: TRBV9
CDR3 DNA: TGTGCCAGCAGCGTAGTGGGCGGCGGCCAGGATGAGCAGTTCTTC
CDR3 protein: CASSVVGGGQDEQFF

D gene: -
J gene: TRBJ1-1
clone size: -
V gene: TRBV9
CDR3 DNA: TGTGCCAGCAGCGCCGGGGGTGAGGCTTTCTTT
CDR3 protein: CASSAGGEAFF

D gene: TRBD2
J gene: TRBJ2-1
clone size: -
V gene: TRBV2
CDR3 DNA: TGTGCCAGCAGTGGGGGGGCTAGCGGGTACAATGAGCAGTTCTTC
CDR3 protein: CASSGGASGYNEQFF

D gene: -
J gene: TRBJ2-3
clone size: few
V gene: TRBV5-1
CDR3 DNA: TGCGCCAGCAGCTTGGTGGTGGCGGGATTTAGTGAGAGAACAGATACGCAGTATTTT
CDR3 protein: CASSLVVAGFSERTDTQYF

D gene: -
J gene: TRBJ2-1
clone size: -
V gene: TRBV29-1
CDR3 DNA: TGCAGCCTTATAGCCGAAAGCTCCTACAATGAGCAGTTCTTC
CDR3 protein: CSLIAESSYNEQFF

D gene: -
J gene: TRBJ1-5
clone size: -
V gene: TRBV7-8
CDR3 DNA: TGTGCCAGCATCGAGGGCCCCAGGACTAGCAATCAGCCCCAGCATTTT
CDR3 protein: CASIEGPRTSNQPQHF

D gene: TRBD2
J gene: TRBJ2-2
clone size: -
V gene: TRBV27
CDR3 DNA: TGTGCCAGCAGAAGAGAGGGACTAGCGGGACTCACCGGGGAGCTGTTTTTT
CDR3 protein: CASRREGLAGLTGELFF

D gene: -
J gene: TRBJ2-2
clone size: -
V gene: TRBV5-1
CDR3 DNA: TGCGCCAGCAGCTTGGACTGGCTAAACACCGGGGAGCTGTTTTTT
CDR3 protein: CASSLDWLNTGELFF

D gene: -
J gene: TRBJ2-4
clone size: -
V gene: TRBV15
CDR3 DNA: TGTGCCACCTGGGGAGGGGGGTCGGGAAACATTCAGTACTTC
CDR3 protein: CATWGGGSGNIQYF

D gene: -
J gene: TRBJ1-1
clone size: once
V gene: TRBV6-4
CDR3 DNA: TGTGCCAGCAGTGACTCTGCAGCCTCTGAAGCTTTCTTT
CDR3 protein: CASSDSAASEAFF

D gene: -
J gene: TRBJ2-7
clone size: -
V gene: TRBV7-9
CDR3 DNA: TGTGCCAGCAGCCCCGGCCAGGGTTCCCACGAGCAGTACTTC
CDR3 protein: CASSPGQGSHEQYF

D gene: -
J gene: TRBJ2-7
clone size: -
V gene: TRBV4-1
CDR3 DNA: TGCGCCAGCAGCCAAAATGAGCTCACAGTGAACTACGAGCAGTACTTC
CDR3 protein: CASSQNELTVNYEQYF

D gene: -
J gene: TRBJ2-7
clone size: -
V gene: TRBV5-1
CDR3 DNA: TGCGCCAGCAGCTTTAGCCGGTACCTTGACTACGAGCAGTACTTC
CDR3 protein: CASSFSRYLDYEQYF

D gene: -
J gene: TRBJ1-4
clone size: -
V gene: TRBV4-2
CDR3 DNA: TGTGCCAGCAGCCAAGAAGGGGACGGGGGCGGTAGTGAAAAACTGTTTTTT
CDR3 protein: CASSQEGDGGGSEKLFF

D gene: -
J gene: TRBJ2-7
clone size: few
V gene: TRBV5-1
CDR3 DNA: TGCGCCAGCAGCTTGTCTGTTGTTGCCCCGTCCTACGAGCAGTACTTC
CDR3 protein: CASSLSVVAPSYEQYF

D gene: -
J gene: TRBJ2-7
clone size: -
V gene: TRBV29-1
CDR3 DNA: TGCAGCGTTGTGCTGGACAGCCACTACGAGCAGTACTTC
CDR3 protein: CSVVLDSHYEQYF

D gene: -
J gene: TRBJ2-2
clone size: -
V gene: TRBV29-1
CDR3 DNA: TGCAGCGTTGTCGACACCGGGGAGCTGTTTTTT
CDR3 protein: CSVVDTGELFF

D gene: -
J gene: TRBJ2-3
clone size: -
V gene: TRBV27
CDR3 DNA: TGTGCCAGCGGGGAAACAGATACGCAGTATTTT
CDR3 protein: CASGETDTQYF

D gene: TRBD2
J gene: TRBJ2-3
clone size: few
V gene: TRBV6-4
CDR3 DNA: TGTGCCAGCAGTGCGGGGGGGGCCACAGATACGCAGTATTTT
CDR3 protein: CASSAGGATDTQYF

D gene: -
J gene: TRBJ2-3
clone size: -
V gene: TRBV27
CDR3 DNA: TGTGCCAGCAGTTTATGGTCCGGGGGCGCGACAGATACGCAGTATTTT
CDR3 protein: CASSLWSGGATDTQYF

D gene: -
J gene: TRBJ2-7
clone size: few
V gene: TRBV4-1
CDR3 DNA: TGCGCCAGCAGCCAAGATTGGGAGACGTCTACCTACGAGCAGTACTTC
CDR3 protein: CASSQDWETSTYEQYF

D gene: TRBD2
J gene: TRBJ2-7
clone size: -
V gene: TRBV9
CDR3 DNA: TGTGCCAGCAGCCCCCGGGAGGCGGGAGGAGGGCCCGAGCAGTACTTC
CDR3 protein: CASSPREAGGGPEQYF

D gene: -
J gene: TRBJ2-5
clone size: -
V gene: TRBV7-9
CDR3 DNA: TGTGCCAGCAGCCCTGGGGTTGAGGTGACCCAGTACTTC
CDR3 protein: CASSPGVEVTQYF

D gene: -
J gene: TRBJ1-6
clone size: -
V gene: TRBV7-2
CDR3 DNA: TGTGCCAGCAGCGAGGACGGGAATTCACCCCTCCACTTT
CDR3 protein: CASSEDGNSPLHF

D gene: -
J gene: TRBJ2-6
clone size: -
V gene: TRBV10-3
CDR3 DNA: TGTGCCATCAGAGGAGTACTTAGCTCTGGGGCCAACGTCCTGACTTTC
CDR3 protein: CAIRGVLSSGANVLTF

D gene: TRBD1
J gene: TRBJ1-2
clone size: -
V gene: TRBV29-1
CDR3 DNA: TGCAGCGCTAAGGGACAGGACTATGGCTACACCTTC
CDR3 protein: CSAKGQDYGYTF

D gene: TRBD1
J gene: TRBJ2-1
clone size: -
V gene: TRBV27
CDR3 DNA: TGTGCCAGCAGTTTGGAGGGACAGGACAATGAGCAGTTCTTC
CDR3 protein: CASSLEGQDNEQFF